This entry lists 7 T cell receptor beta chains sequenced from one sample in a study of blood T cell repertoires in COVID-19 (dated by TCRdb to about 2020). Libraries were built with the immunoSEQ multiplex PCR assay. The immuneACCESS repertoire file appears here via TCRdb, limited to in-frame rearrangements. These files lack a portion of the clones; in checked studies, under half of the deficit traces to unresolved V genes, and the cause of the others is not known. This sample lists 140,000 or so clones; approximately 83% were detected once. The top ten hold around 8% of the sample. Sequences were obtained from peripheral blood. The receptors were sampled from a human donor in a cohort sampled during active COVID-19.

V usage is TRBV7-9 and J usage is TRBJ1-5; D gene unclear. Germline CDR1 reads SEHNR; CDR2 reads FQNEAQ (reference sequence). The CDR3 spans 15 residues. Trimming stripped 5 bases from V and 2 bases from J, with 13 bases between. The CDR3 is CASSQSGKGNQPQHF. CDR3 bases: TGTGCCAGCAGCCAGTCGGGGAAGGGCAATCAGCCCCAGCATTTT. Drawing the rest from reference TRBV7-9 and TRBJ1-5, the complete variable domain is DTGVSQNPRHKITKRGQNVTFRCDPISEHNRLYWYRQTLGQGPEFLTYFQNEAQLEKSRLLSDRFSAERPKGSFSTLEIQRTEQGDSAMYLCASSQSGKGNQPQHFGDGTRLSIL.

J is TRBJ1-4 and V is TRBV7-9; perhaps TRBD1 as D (6 bases). V lost 5 bases to trimming and J lost 0 bases, with 16 bases between them. The CDR3 contains 17 residues. Germline V gene sequence: CDR1 SEHNR, CDR2 FQNEAQ (reference sequence). Here the CDR3 reads CASSHWGGLATNEKLFF. The CDR3 DNA reads TGTGCCAGCAGCCACTGGGGGGGGCTTGCAACTAATGAAAAACTGTTTTTT.

The chain has TRBV13 and TRBJ1-6, with 10 bases fitting TRBD1. Germline V lookup: CDR1 PRHDT, CDR2 FYEKMQ (reference sequence). There are 15 residues in the CDR3. V shed 6 bases, J shed 8 bases, and the junction held 7 bases outside the gene matches. DNA for the CDR3: TGTGCCAGCAGGTATACCGGGACAGGGGATTCACCCCTCCACTTT. It specifies CASRYTGTGDSPLHF.

The CDR3 DNA is TGTGCCAGCAGCCCCAGGACTAGAGGATATGAGCAGTTCTTC. Amino acids: CASSPRTRGYEQFF. The chain carries TRBV11-1 and TRBJ2-1; 7 positions match TRBD2. The V gene's germline CDR1 is SGHAT and CDR2 FQDESV (reference sequence). The CDR3 totals 14 residues. V trimming: 5 bases; J trimming: 8 bases; junction bases outside the gene matches: 9.

The chain recombines TRBV19 with TRBJ1-4, with D hard to call. Trimming cost V 5 bases and J 11 bases, with 12 bases left between them. Germline V gives CDR1 LNHDA, CDR2 SQIVND (reference sequence). The CDR3 length is 12 residues. CDR3 amino acids: CASSPLSGKLFF. The CDR3 DNA follows: TGTGCCAGTAGTCCATTATCGGGGAAACTGTTTTTT.

The table lists this clone with a few counts. The chain has TRBV11-1 and TRBJ2-3, with 8 bases fitting TRBD1. The J segment lost 2 bases and the V segment lost 5 bases, leaving 6 bases of the junction unmatched. The CDR3 loop spans 15 amino acids. Germline-derived CDR1 and CDR2 are SGHAT and FQDESV (reference sequence). CDR3 DNA: TGTGCCAGCAGCCCGTGGACAGGGTCCACAGATACGCAGTATTTT. This sequence encodes CASSPWTGSTDTQYF.

The gene calls are TRBV27 and TRBJ1-1; D perhaps matches TRBD1 (6 bases). Germline V gene lookup returns CDR1 MNHEY and CDR2 SMNVEV (reference sequence). V was pared by 3 bases and J by 1 base, with 9 bases between. The CDR3 is made up of 14 amino acids. DNA of the CDR3: TGTGCCAGCAGTTTGGACAGACAGAACACTGAAGCTTTCTTT. Translating gives CASSLDRQNTEAFF.